The 24 T cell receptor beta chains below all came from one sample that was sequenced in a study of OX40 agonist ivuxolimab in advanced cancers. Clones were sequenced by immunoSEQ multiplex PCR, and TCRdb holds only the in-frame ones, with some missing. Here the sample spans about 100,000 clones, 90% being singletons. The sequencing here drew on CD4+ or CD8+ T cells sorted from blood, taken in a trial of the OX40 agonist ivuxolimab. These receptors all stem from an adult with an advanced solid tumor such as melanoma, head and neck, liver or kidney cancer.

V gene TRBV7-8 combines with J gene TRBJ2-7, with TRBD2 matching over 9 bases. The CDR3 length is 16 residues. Germline CDR1 is SGHVS and CDR2 is FQNEAQ. V trimming: 0 bases; J trimming: 5 bases; junction bases outside the gene matches: 8. The CDR3 sequence is CASSLAVLAGVDEQYF. The CDR3 nucleotides are TGTGCCAGCAGCTTAGCGGTGTTAGCGGGAGTTGACGAGCAGTACTTC.

V usage is TRBV30 and J usage is TRBJ2-2; 8 positions match TRBD2. The CDR3 is 14 amino acids. Looked up from germline, CDR1 is GTSNPN and CDR2 is SVGIG (reference sequence). The CDR3 DNA reads TGTGGTAGTGGAGCGGGAGTGCACACCGGGGAGCTGTTTTTT. Translation gives CGSGAGVHTGELFF.

This clone was seen once. This chain uses TRBV28 with TRBJ1-5; TRBD1 might be the D (5 bases). CDR1 is MDHEN and CDR2 is SYDVKM in the germline V gene. The CDR3 covers 15 residues. V lost 5 bases and J lost 0, with 11 bases in between. CDR3 amino acids: CASSRGGNSNQPQHF. The CDR3 DNA is TGTGCCAGCAGTAGGGGTGGCAATAGCAATCAGCCCCAGCATTTT.

The V gene is TRBV11-2, the J gene TRBJ2-1; D is perhaps TRBD1 (8 bases). The CDR3 is 14 amino acids. The germline V and J ends were trimmed by 6 bases and 7 bases, with 16 bases remaining between them. Germline-derived CDR1 and CDR2 are SGHAT and FQNNGV. The CDR3 nucleotides read TGTGCCAGCAGGGGGGGGACAGGCACGAATGAGCAGTTCTTC. Its translation: CASRGGTGTNEQFF. The variable domain in full, with the rest retrieved from reference TRBV11-2 and TRBJ2-1, is EAGVAQSPRYKIIEKRQSVAFWCNPISGHATLYWYQQILGQGPKLLIQFQNNGVVDDSQLPKDRFSAERLKGVDSTLKIQPAKLEDSAVYLCASRGGTGTNEQFFGPGTRLTVL.

The V and J genes are TRBV7-4 and TRBJ2-3; D call uncertain. V gave up 2 bases and J gave up 6 bases, with 18 bases separating them. The CDR3 covers 16 residues. Germline V gene sequence: CDR1 SGHVT, CDR2 SQSDAQ. The CDR3: CASSLSLHPDVDTQYF. Here the CDR3 DNA reads TGTGCCAGCAGCTTAAGTCTTCACCCGGACGTGGATACGCAGTATTTT.

J is TRBJ2-3 and V is TRBV5-6, with D perhaps matching TRBD1 (5 bases). Germline lookup yields CDR1 SGHDT and CDR2 YYEEEE. Trimming left V 2 bases short and J 2 bases short, with 18 bases between. CDR3 length: 17 amino acids. In DNA form, the CDR3 reads TGTGCCAGCAGCTTTTATGGGGCCGTGAGAAACACAGATACGCAGTATTTT. Amino acids: CASSFYGAVRNTDTQYF. Full variable domain (missing parts from reference TRBV5-6 and TRBJ2-3): DAGVTQSPTHLIKTRGQQVTLRCSPKSGHDTVSWYQQALGQGPQFIFQYYEEEERQRGNFPDRFSGHQFPNYSSELNVNALLLGDSALYLCASSFYGAVRNTDTQYFGPGTRLTVL.

In this sample, this clone turned up once. The chain couples TRBV7-2 to TRBJ2-1; a possible D gene is TRBD2 (6 bases). CDR3 length equals 15 residues. Germline CDR1 and CDR2: SGHTA and FQGNSA. V was shortened by 0 bases and J by 7 bases, with 13 bases between the two germline ends. The DNA of the CDR3 is TGTGCCAGCAGCTTAGCGCTACTAGCATGGAATGAGCAGTTCTTC. Amino acid sequence: CASSLALLAWNEQFF.

The chain has TRBV7-3 and TRBJ1-1, with 7 bases matching TRBD1. Looked up from germline, CDR1 is SGHTA and CDR2 is FQGTGA. Trimming took 5 bases from V and 3 from J; bases not matched to a gene: 6. This CDR3 spans 14 amino acids. The CDR3 is CASSVTGKDTEAFF. Here the CDR3 DNA reads TGTGCCAGCAGCGTGACAGGGAAGGACACTGAAGCTTTCTTT.

The chain joins TRBV5-1 to TRBJ1-4, with 9 nucleotides matching TRBD1. CDR1 is SGHRS and CDR2 is YFSETQ in the germline V gene. V lost 6 bases, J lost 5 bases, and 5 bases stayed unmatched. The length of the CDR3 is 14 residues. The CDR3 is CASKPGTGNEKLFF. The CDR3 DNA reads TGCGCCAGCAAGCCCGGGACAGGGAATGAAAAACTGTTTTTT.

The table lists this clone with a few counts. The chain has TRBV29-1 and TRBJ1-2; 11 bases are shared with TRBD1. This CDR3 spans 13 amino acids. The V gene end was trimmed by 6 bases and the J gene end by 6 bases; junction bases not matched to a gene: 6. Germline values: CDR1 SQVTM, CDR2 ANQGSEA. The CDR3 nucleotides read TGCAGCGTAGGACAGGGGGCTTTAAATGGCTACACCTTC. Protein product: CSVGQGALNGYTF.

This sequence joins TRBV18 and TRBJ2-2, with D perhaps matching TRBD2 (7 bases). CDR1 KGHSH and CDR2 LQKENI come from the germline V gene. V dropped 5 bases and J dropped 2 bases, with 9 bases sitting between them. The length of the CDR3 is 14 residues. The CDR3 nucleotides are TGTGCCAGCTCAAGCGGGACAAACACCGGGGAGCTGTTTTTT. Its protein product is CASSSGTNTGELFF.

This clone was observed a single time. The chain recombines TRBV7-2 with TRBJ2-7; 9 nucleotides match TRBD1. The V and J ends lost 7 bases and 5 bases, in that order; junction bases with no gene match: 12. From germline, CDR1 is SGHTA and CDR2 FQGNSA. This CDR3 comprises 15 residues. CDR3 protein: CASTIGGQGYDEQYF. For the CDR3, the DNA is TGTGCCAGCACCATAGGGGGACAGGGTTACGACGAGCAGTACTTC.

The V and J genes are TRBV28 and TRBJ1-2, with D perhaps TRBD1 (5 bases). The CDR3 has 15 amino acids. V gave up 5 bases and J gave up 2 bases, with 15 bases separating them. Germline lookup yields CDR1 MDHEN and CDR2 SYDVKM. CDR3 nucleotides: TGTGCCAGCAGTCCCCCCACCCAGGGAAACTATGGCTACACCTTC. It is translated as CASSPPTQGNYGYTF.

This chain uses TRBV27 with TRBJ2-3; 9 nucleotides agree with TRBD2. This CDR3 has 14 residues. Germline assignment: CDR1 MNHEY and CDR2 SMNVEV (reference sequence). V gave up 6 bases and J gave up 6 bases; unmatched junction bases: 7. This CDR3 is CASRGSGRWDTQYF. DNA for the CDR3: TGTGCCAGCAGAGGTAGCGGGAGATGGGATACGCAGTATTTT.

The chain carries TRBV4-1 and TRBJ2-5; possibly TRBD2 for D (6 bases). Germline V gives CDR1 MGHRA, CDR2 YSYEKL. Trimming stripped 1 base from V and 4 bases from J, with 16 bases between. This CDR3 region has 16 residues. DNA of the CDR3: TGCGCCAGCAGCCAAGGTGTGGGACTTCCTCTAGAGACCCAGTACTTC. It yields the protein CASSQGVGLPLETQYF.

This clone was seen only once. The V gene is TRBV18, the J gene TRBJ2-5; maybe TRBD2 (5 bases). With 2 bases removed from V and 5 bases from J, the gap between germline ends came to 9 bases. This CDR3 is built from 13 residues. CDR1 KGHSH and CDR2 LQKENI come from the germline V gene. The CDR3 nucleotides read TGTGCCAGCTCACCAGGGAGCCAGGAGACCCAGTACTTC. It translates to CASSPGSQETQYF. The full variable domain, in which reference TRBV18 and TRBJ2-5 provide the parts outside the CDR3, is NAGVMQNPRHLVRRRGQEARLRCSPMKGHSHVYWYRQLPEEGLKFMVYLQKENIIDESGMPKERFSAEFPKEGPSILRIQQVVRGDSAAYFCASSPGSQETQYFGPGTRLLVL.

V and J are TRBV6-5 and TRBJ2-1, with a weak D call TRBD2 (6 bases). This CDR3 is 15 amino acids long. Germline V gene sequence: CDR1 MNHEY, CDR2 SVGAGI. Deletions cut 5 bases from V and 4 bases from J, with 15 bases between. CDR3 nucleotides: TGTGCCAGCAGTCAGGGTACCAGCGGGTACAATGAGCAGTTCTTC. Amino acid sequence: CASSQGTSGYNEQFF.

CDR3 DNA: TGCGCCAGCAGCCAAGCGGCAGGGAGACAGACCCAGTACTTC. Translation gives CASSQAAGRQTQYF. The chain employs TRBV4-3 and TRBJ2-5; D possibly matches TRBD1 or TRBD2 (5 bases each). The CDR3 loop spans 14 amino acids. V was pared by 1 base and J by 6 bases, with 12 bases between. From germline, CDR1 is LGHNA and CDR2 YSLEER.

J is TRBJ2-1 and V is TRBV18, with a weak D call TRBD2 (6 bases). The CDR3 is made up of 15 amino acids. The V and J ends lost 4 bases and 8 bases respectively, with 18 bases between them. Germline lookup yields CDR1 KGHSH and CDR2 LQKENI. In DNA, the CDR3 is TGTGCCAGCTCACTAGCGGTCGGGCCCCCGGATGAGCAGTTCTTC. Translation: CASSLAVGPPDEQFF.

In the case of this clone: This specimen includes other DNA sequences encoding the same CDR3. V is TRBV5-4 and J is TRBJ2-3; D perhaps matches TRBD2 (6 bases). Between the trimmed V and J ends, which lost 0 bases and 5 bases, there was a span of 7 bases. The CDR3 is 13 residues long. Germline lookup yields CDR1 SGHNT and CDR2 YYREEE (reference sequence). The CDR3 nucleotides are TGTGCCAGCAGCTTGGCCGGGGGAGATACGCAGTATTTT. This codes for CASSLAGGDTQYF. Full variable domain (missing parts from reference TRBV5-4 and TRBJ2-3): ETGVTQSPTHLIKTRGQQVTLRCSSQSGHNTVSWYQQALGQGPQFIFQYYREEENGRGNFPPRFSGLQFPNYSSELNVNALELDDSALYLCASSLAGGDTQYFGPGTRLTVL.

The chain combines TRBV6-7 with TRBJ2-3; D possibly corresponds to TRBD2 (5 bases). TRBV6-7 is identified as an open reading frame with a role that is uncertain. V shed 6 bases and J shed 1 base, with 17 bases lying between them. This CDR3 region has 16 residues. CDR3 nucleotide sequence: TGTGCCAGCAGAAAAACAACTAGATCGGGCACAGATACGCAGTATTTT. Encoded protein: CASRKTTRSGTDTQYF.

The chain uses TRBV28 and TRBJ2-7; 7 bases fit TRBD2. V shed 7 bases, J shed 5 bases, and the junction held 29 bases outside the gene matches. CDR1 is MDHEN and CDR2 is SYDVKM in the germline V gene. The CDR3 covers 20 residues. In nucleotides, the CDR3 is TGTGCCAGCATCCAAGGCGGGGGAGGATTTCGGCGGACTAGTTGGCACGAGCAGTACTTC. Translated, it gives CASIQGGGGFRRTSWHEQYF.

This clone was seen only once. The J gene is TRBJ2-5, the V gene TRBV30; 7 bases map to TRBD1. The J call may be wrong; the DNA end is better matched by TRBJ2-7. The CDR3 length is 13 residues. Germline CDR1 reads GTSNPN; CDR2 reads SVGIG (reference sequence). CDR3 protein: CAWSGQGSYEQYF. CDR3 sequence (DNA): TGTGCCTGGAGTGGACAGGGCTCCTACGAGCAGTACTTC.

This clone occurred once. The rearrangement links TRBV28 to TRBJ1-1; D may be TRBD1 (5 bases). The CDR3 consists of 15 residues. V gave up 7 bases and J gave up 0 bases, with 15 bases separating them. Germline lookup yields CDR1 MDHEN and CDR2 SYDVKM. The CDR3 DNA reads TGTGCCAGCACCCACGACAGCATCATGAACACTGAAGCTTTCTTT. This encodes CASTHDSIMNTEAFF.